This T cell receptor beta chain was captured by sequencing in a study of PD-1 blockade in classical Hodgkin lymphoma (dated by TCRdb to between 2020 and 2021). Looking at the study overall: Nivolumab dosing was 3 mg/kg intravenously every 2 weeks, continuing until either disease progression or unacceptable toxicity. The study used TCR beta sequencing and CyTOF to define a peripheral blood immune signature of response to PD-1 blockade in classical Hodgkin lymphoma. Overall study results and their limits: Trial patients achieving complete response had baseline diversity similar to newly diagnosed patients, whereas partial responders and progressors had significantly lower diversity. CD4+ but not CD8+ TCR diversity rose significantly by C4D1 (p=0.0027 vs p=0.16), most apparent in complete responders (p=0.02). Baseline TCR diversity was reported as lower in newly diagnosed patients than in healthy donors, and lower still in relapsed/refractory patients. The study was restricted to a single clinical trial cohort, and the causes of repertoire differences, possibly disease activity or prior therapy, were left undefined. Lower diversity was observed in patients in whom nivolumab was started less than 1 year after ASCT, and these patients were excluded from later analyses so that confounding by immune reconstitution would be avoided.

The Qiagen DNeasy kit was used to extract genomic DNA from unsorted PBMCs and from the negatively selected CD4+ and CD8+ fractions. TCR beta CDR3 regions were amplified by immunoSEQ multiplex PCR using primers annealing to V and J segments. A synthetic immune receptor repertoire was used to minimize amplification bias, and remaining bias was computationally removed after sequencing. Under the source paper's analysis protocol: Repertoire diversity was quantified as the Shannon entropy index using custom Python scripts. Unsorted, CD4+ and CD8+ repertoires were analyzed separately, except in combined analyses where CD4+ and CD8+ sequences were merged in silico. A clone was considered expanded if an increase in frequency of at least 2-fold after treatment relative to C1D1 was found, and a pseudocount of 0.5 was applied to clones undetected at baseline. Singleton clones were defined as clones with 0 or 1 copy at C1D1, and non-singleton clones were defined as clones with 2 or more copies. Clones expanded in unsorted samples were annotated as CD4+, CD8+ or unknown by matching protein sequences in sorted samples from the same patient. Wilcoxon tests on paired samples were used to test changes in diversity from C1D1 to C4D1. In TCRdb, the immuneACCESS table is reduced to in-frame sequences with V and J assigned. These tables do not hold every clone; where another copy was compared, an unresolved V gene accounts for under half, and the others remain unexplained. Clone size and the V and J calls come from that table; the DNA yielded D and trimming. In this sample the table shows 20,000 to 25,000 clones, 80% to 85% of which occur a single time. Around 20% of the sample goes to the ten largest clones.

The CDR3 starts with the cysteine, ends with the phenylalanine, and has 18 residues. This entry keeps only the CDR3 DNA: 54 bases, framed from base 1. Reading the germline V gene gives CDR1 MDHEN and CDR2 SYDVKM. According to the study, the label for this sample's time point signals: cycle 2 day 1 (C2D1) of nivolumab. All trial patients had relapsed after autologous stem cell transplantation, with cohorts A, B and C differing in prior brentuximab vedotin exposure. The trial cohort was composed of 56 patients with relapsed/refractory classical Hodgkin lymphoma, for whom complete response, partial response or progressive disease was recorded as best overall response. Trial patients were treated with single-agent nivolumab in the multi-cohort phase II CheckMate 205 trial. An independent review committee assessed best overall response by applying the 2007 International Working Group response criteria. Trial PBMCs were collected immediately before nivolumab initiation (C1D1) and during therapy at cycle 2 day 1 and cycle 4 day 1. Peripheral blood was collected in 8 mL Vacutainer Cell Preparation Tubes, from which PBMCs were isolated by centrifugation and then cryopreserved.

This clone has just one count. The target of this receptor is not known. The sample holds no much larger clone one base away, and base qualities are not on file. The material was peripheral blood mononuclear cells (PBMCs), obtained before the second cycle of nivolumab. The receptor was derived from a human donor with classical Hodgkin lymphoma. The rearrangement joined TRBV28 to TRBJ2-5, with 11 bases matching TRBD2. The J call may be faulty, since TRBJ2-7 better matches the DNA end. The CDR3 protein sequence reads: CASTPSGGLAAPGYEQYF. The base sequence is TGTGCCAGCACCCCCTCGGGGGGACTAGCGGCCCCTGGGTACGAGCAGTACTTC.